The sample holds a few counts of the clone carrying this T cell receptor beta chain. The data stem from a study of T-cell memory formation after mild COVID-19. The V end was cut by 6 bases, the J end by 2 bases, with 11 bases between. The CDR3 is made up of 13 amino acids. CDR1 and CDR2 (germline): KGHSH, LQKENI. One entry per CDR3 protein results from TCRdb running MiXCR on the 5' RACE reads. The sample comprises just under 150,000 distinct CDR3 sequences, 19% of which are singletons, and approximately 2.3% rests with the top ten. This clonotype was obtained from an adult woman who had mild COVID-19 (a few samples of this study predate the infection). Cell type and time point are not known. Material: PBMCs or a T cell subset sorted from them (not recorded which). The chain employs TRBV18 and TRBJ2-7; the D is unclear. CDR3 loop: CASSPSYPYEQYF. CDR3 nucleotides: TGTGCCAGCTCTCCAAGTTACCCCTACGAGCAGTACTTC.